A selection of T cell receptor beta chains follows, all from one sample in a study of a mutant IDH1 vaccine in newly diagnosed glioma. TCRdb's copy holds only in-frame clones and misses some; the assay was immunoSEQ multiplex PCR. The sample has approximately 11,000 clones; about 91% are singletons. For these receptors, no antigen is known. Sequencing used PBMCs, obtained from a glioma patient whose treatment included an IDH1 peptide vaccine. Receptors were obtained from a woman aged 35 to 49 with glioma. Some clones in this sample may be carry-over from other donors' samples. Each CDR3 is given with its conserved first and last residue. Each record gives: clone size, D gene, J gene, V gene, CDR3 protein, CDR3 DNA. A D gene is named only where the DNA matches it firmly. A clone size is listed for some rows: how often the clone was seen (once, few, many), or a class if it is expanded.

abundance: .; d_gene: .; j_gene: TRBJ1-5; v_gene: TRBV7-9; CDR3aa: CASESGGNQPQHF; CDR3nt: TGTGCCAGCGAGTCAGGGGGCAATCAGCCCCAGCATTTT
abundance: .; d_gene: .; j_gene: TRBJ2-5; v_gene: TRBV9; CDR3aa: CASSVEEGSGETQYF; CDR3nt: TGTGCCAGCAGCGTAGAGGAGGGGTCAGGAGAGACCCAGTACTTC
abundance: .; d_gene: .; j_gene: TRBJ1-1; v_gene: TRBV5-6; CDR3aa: CASSHYSMNTEAFF; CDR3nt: TGTGCCAGCAGCCACTACAGTATGAACACTGAAGCTTTCTTT
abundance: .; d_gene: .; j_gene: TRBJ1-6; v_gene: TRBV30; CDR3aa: CAWSLGGGGNSPLHF; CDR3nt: TGTGCCTGGAGCTTGGGGGGAGGCGGTAATTCACCCCTCCACTTT
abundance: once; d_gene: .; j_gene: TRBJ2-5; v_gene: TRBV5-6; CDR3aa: CASSLESILETQYF; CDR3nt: TGTGCCAGCAGCTTGGAATCTATCCTAGAGACCCAGTACTTC
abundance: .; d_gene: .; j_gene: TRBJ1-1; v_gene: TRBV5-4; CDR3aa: CASSLAGRGTEAFF; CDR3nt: TGTGCCAGCAGCCTAGCGGGGCGCGGCACTGAAGCTTTCTTT
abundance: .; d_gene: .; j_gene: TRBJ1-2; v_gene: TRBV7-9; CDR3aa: CASSPQNSGLHYGYTF; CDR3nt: TGTGCCAGCAGCCCCCAAAACTCGGGACTCCACTATGGCTACACCTTC
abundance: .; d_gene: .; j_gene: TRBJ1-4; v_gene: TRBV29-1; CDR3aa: CSVRTPSEKLFF; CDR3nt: TGCAGCGTTCGGACGCCGAGTGAAAAACTGTTTTTT
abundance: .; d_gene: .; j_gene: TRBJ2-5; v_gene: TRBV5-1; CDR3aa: CASSPAIKETQYF; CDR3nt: TGCGCCAGCAGCCCAGCAATCAAAGAGACCCAGTACTTC
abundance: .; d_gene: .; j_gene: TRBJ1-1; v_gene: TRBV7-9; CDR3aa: CASSPGGDHTEAFF; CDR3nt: TGTGCCAGCAGCCCCGGGGGGGACCACACTGAAGCTTTCTTT
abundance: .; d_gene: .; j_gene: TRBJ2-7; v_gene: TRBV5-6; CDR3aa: CASSLENLYEQYF; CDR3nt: TGTGCCAGCAGCTTGGAGAATCTGTACGAGCAGTACTTC
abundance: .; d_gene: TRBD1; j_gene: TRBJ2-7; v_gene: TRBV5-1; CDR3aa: CASSAQQGSAGEQYF; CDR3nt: TGCGCCAGCAGCGCCCAACAGGGGTCGGCTGGCGAGCAGTACTTC
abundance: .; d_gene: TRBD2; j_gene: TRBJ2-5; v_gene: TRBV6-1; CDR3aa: CASIRLAEETQYF; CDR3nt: TGTGCCAGCATCCGACTAGCGGAAGAGACCCAGTACTTC
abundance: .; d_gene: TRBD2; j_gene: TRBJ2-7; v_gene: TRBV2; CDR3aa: CASSGALAAIYYEQYF; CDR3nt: TGTGCCAGCAGCGGGGCACTAGCGGCTATATATTACGAGCAGTACTTC
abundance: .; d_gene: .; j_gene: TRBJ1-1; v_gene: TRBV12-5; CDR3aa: CASGLGNTEAFF; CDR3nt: TGTGCTAGTGGCTTGGGAAACACTGAAGCTTTCTTT
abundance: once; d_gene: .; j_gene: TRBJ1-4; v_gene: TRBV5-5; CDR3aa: CASSLLGGEKLFF; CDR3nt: TGTGCCAGCAGCTTGTTAGGGGGTGAAAAACTGTTTTTT
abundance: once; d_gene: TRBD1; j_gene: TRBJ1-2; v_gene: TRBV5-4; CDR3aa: CASSPWRVHGTGSYGYTF; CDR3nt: TGTGCCAGCAGCCCGTGGAGGGTACACGGGACAGGGTCCTATGGCTACACCTTC
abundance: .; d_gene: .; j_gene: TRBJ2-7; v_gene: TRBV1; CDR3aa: CTSSHPARGRRTYEQYF; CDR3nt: TGCACCAGCAGCCATCCCGCGAGGGGTAGAAGAACCTACGAGCAGTACTTC
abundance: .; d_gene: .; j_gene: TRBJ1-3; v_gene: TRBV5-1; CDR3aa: CASSSHSGISGNTIYF; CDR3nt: TGCGCCAGCAGTTCCCATTCCGGGATCTCTGGAAACACCATATATTTT
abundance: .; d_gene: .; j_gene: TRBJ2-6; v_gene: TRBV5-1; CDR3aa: CASSFRGTDRSGANVLTF; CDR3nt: TGCGCCAGCAGCTTTCGTGGGACGGATCGCTCTGGGGCCAACGTCCTGACTTTC
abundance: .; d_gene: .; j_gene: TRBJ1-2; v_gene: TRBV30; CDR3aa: CAWRDGTNYGYTF; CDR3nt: TGTGCCTGGAGGGACGGAACTAACTATGGCTACACCTTC
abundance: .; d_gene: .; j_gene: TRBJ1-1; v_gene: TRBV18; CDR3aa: CASSPTGRPNTEAFF; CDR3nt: TGTGCCAGCTCACCCACGGGACGGCCAAACACTGAAGCTTTCTTT
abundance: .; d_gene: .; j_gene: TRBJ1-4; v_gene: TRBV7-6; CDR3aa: CASSRHREKLFF; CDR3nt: TGTGCCAGCAGCCGACACAGAGAAAAACTGTTTTTT
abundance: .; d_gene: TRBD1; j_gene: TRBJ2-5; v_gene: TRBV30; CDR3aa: CACPDRGGQETQYF; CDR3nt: TGTGCCTGTCCTGACAGGGGAGGACAAGAGACCCAGTACTTC
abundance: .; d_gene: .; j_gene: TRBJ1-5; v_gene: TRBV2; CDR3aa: CASTGDENQPQHF; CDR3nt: TGTGCCAGCACCGGGGACGAGAATCAGCCCCAGCATTTT
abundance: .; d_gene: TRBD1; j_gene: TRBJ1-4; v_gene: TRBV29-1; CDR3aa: CSVLDRGQRGDYEKLFF; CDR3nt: TGCAGCGTTCTGGACAGGGGGCAAAGGGGCGATTATGAAAAACTGTTTTTT
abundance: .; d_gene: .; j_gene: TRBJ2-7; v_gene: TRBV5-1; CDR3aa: CASSLWLSGSYEQYF; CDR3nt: TGCGCCAGCAGCTTGTGGCTTTCAGGTTCCTACGAGCAGTACTTC
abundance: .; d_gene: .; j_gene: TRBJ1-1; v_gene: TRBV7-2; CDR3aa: CASSLSPGVGTEAFF; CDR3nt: TGTGCCAGCAGCTTGTCTCCGGGAGTTGGCACTGAAGCTTTCTTT
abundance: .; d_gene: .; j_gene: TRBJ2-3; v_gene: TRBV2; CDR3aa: CASSAGEADTQYF; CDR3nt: TGTGCCAGCAGTGCGGGGGAGGCCGATACGCAGTATTTT
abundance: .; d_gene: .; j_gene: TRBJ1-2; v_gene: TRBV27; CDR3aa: CASSLQGLRGYGYTF; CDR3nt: TGTGCCAGCAGTTTACAGGGTCTCCGTGGCTATGGCTACACCTTC
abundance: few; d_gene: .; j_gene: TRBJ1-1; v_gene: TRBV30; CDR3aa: CAWSVQKTKGNTEAFF; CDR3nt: TGTGCCTGGAGTGTACAAAAGACCAAAGGGAACACTGAAGCTTTCTTT
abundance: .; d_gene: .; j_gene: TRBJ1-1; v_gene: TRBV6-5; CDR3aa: CASSYGGQYTEAFF; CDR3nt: TGTGCCAGCAGTTACGGTGGACAGTACACTGAAGCTTTCTTT
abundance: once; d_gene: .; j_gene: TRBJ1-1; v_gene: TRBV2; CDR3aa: CASSEGELGRLTEAFF; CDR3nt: TGTGCCAGCAGTGAAGGCGAGCTGGGAAGGTTAACTGAAGCTTTCTTT
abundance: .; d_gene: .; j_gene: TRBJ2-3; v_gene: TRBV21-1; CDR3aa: CASSKDPGAIRDTQYF; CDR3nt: TGTGCCAGCAGCAAAGACCCGGGGGCAATTAGGGATACGCAGTATTTT
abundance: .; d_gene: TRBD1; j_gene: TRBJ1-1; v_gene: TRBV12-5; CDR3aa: CASGLAYGQGGTEAFF; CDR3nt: TGTGCTAGTGGTTTGGCTTACGGACAGGGAGGGACTGAAGCTTTCTTT
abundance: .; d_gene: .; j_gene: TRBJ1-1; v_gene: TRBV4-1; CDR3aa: CASSQGWTSLNTEAFF; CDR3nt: TGCGCCAGCAGCCAAGGGTGGACGAGCTTGAACACTGAAGCTTTCTTT
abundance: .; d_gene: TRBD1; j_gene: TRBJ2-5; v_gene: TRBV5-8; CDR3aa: CASSLGQGDQETQYF; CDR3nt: TGTGCCAGCAGCTTGGGACAGGGAGACCAAGAGACCCAGTACTTC
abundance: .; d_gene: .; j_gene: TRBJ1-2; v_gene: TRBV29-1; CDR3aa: CSVDVGIGYGYTF; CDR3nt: TGCAGCGTTGATGTCGGGATAGGATATGGCTACACCTTC
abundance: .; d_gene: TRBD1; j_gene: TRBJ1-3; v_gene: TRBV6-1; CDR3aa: CASSAKPGQSNGNTIYF; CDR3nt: TGTGCCAGCAGTGCGAAACCGGGACAGAGTAATGGAAACACCATATATTTT
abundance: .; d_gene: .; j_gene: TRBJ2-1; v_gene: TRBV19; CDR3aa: CASSIDRGGTDSYNEQFF; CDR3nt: TGTGCCAGTAGTATAGATCGAGGGGGGACTGATTCCTACAATGAGCAGTTCTTC
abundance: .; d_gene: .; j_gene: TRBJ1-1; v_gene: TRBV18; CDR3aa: CASSPIQEAEAFF; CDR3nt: TGTGCCAGCTCACCAATACAGGAAGCCGAAGCTTTCTTT
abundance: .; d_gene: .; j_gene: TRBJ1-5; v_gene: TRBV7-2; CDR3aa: CASSLAGEPAGPQHF; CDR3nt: TGTGCCAGCAGCTTAGCGGGGGAGCCCGCAGGGCCCCAGCATTTT
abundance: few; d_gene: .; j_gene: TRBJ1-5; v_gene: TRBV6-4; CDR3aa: CASSPEVNQPQHF; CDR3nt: TGTGCCAGCAGTCCAGAGGTCAATCAGCCCCAGCATTTT
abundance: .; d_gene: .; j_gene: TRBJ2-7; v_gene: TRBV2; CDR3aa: CASSWASYEQYF; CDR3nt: TGTGCCAGCTCTTGGGCCTCCTACGAGCAGTACTTC
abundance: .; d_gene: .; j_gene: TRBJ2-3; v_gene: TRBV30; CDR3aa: CAWSVDYTQYF; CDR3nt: TGTGCCTGGAGTGTCGACTACACGCAGTATTTT
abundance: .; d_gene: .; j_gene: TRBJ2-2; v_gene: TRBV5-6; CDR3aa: CASSLGPSGELFF; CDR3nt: TGTGCCAGCAGCTTGGGACCGTCAGGGGAGCTGTTTTTT
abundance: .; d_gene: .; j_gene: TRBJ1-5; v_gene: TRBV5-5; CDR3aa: CASSWTAFEPQHF; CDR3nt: TGTGCCAGCAGCTGGACAGCCTTCGAGCCCCAGCATTTT
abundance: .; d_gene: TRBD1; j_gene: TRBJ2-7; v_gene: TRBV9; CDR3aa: CASSLGQGETYEQYF; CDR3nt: TGTGCCAGCAGCCTGGGACAGGGGGAAACCTACGAGCAGTACTTC
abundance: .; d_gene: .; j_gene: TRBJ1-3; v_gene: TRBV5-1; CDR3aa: CASSLAGGAGENTIYF; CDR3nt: TGCGCCAGCAGCTTGGCCGGGGGCGCGGGTGAAAACACCATATATTTT
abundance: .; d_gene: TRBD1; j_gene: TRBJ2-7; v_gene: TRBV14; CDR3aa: CASSPGTGHYEQYF; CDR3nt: TGTGCCAGCAGCCCCGGGACAGGGCACTACGAGCAGTACTTC
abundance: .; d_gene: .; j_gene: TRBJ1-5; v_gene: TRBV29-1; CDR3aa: CSVAGAGVSQPQHF; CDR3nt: TGCAGCGTTGCCGGGGCAGGGGTCAGTCAGCCCCAGCATTTT